This paragraph covers one TCR beta chain sequence. This entry comes from a study of blood T cells in healthy people across ages. Alongside a J-beta primer mix, a sample-barcoded 5' primer served in a second PCR lasting about 6 to 12 cycles. TCRdb itself ran the 5' RACE reads through MiXCR, one entry per CDR3 protein. The sample shows some 800,000 distinct CDR3 sequences, around a quarter of them seen only once. These data also featured in a second study, about T cells of mothers and their children. That source notes: All extracted RNA went into cDNA synthesis, approximately 1.5 ug per 15 ul. Reads obtained per mother exceeded 9.5 million TCR beta CDR3 reads, with roughly 3 million obtained per child.

The clonotype comes from a boy younger than 18 in good health. Source material: blood.

CDR3 residues: CATSRARTGLPNEKLFF. The DNA for the CDR3 is TGTGCCACCAGCAGAGCACGGACTGGGCTGCCTAATGAAAAACTGTTTTTT. The chain combines TRBV15 with TRBJ1-4; the D is unclear. CDR1 and CDR2 from the germline V gene are LNHNV and YYDKDF (reference sequence). V gave up 1 base and J gave up 3 bases, with 15 bases separating them. This CDR3 is 17 amino acids long.